Below, one TCR beta chain is given with its context. The target antigen is unknown. A 5'RACE template-switching step, the method used to make TCR cDNA, added a universal primer site and UMIs. Via MiXCR, TCRdb re-called the 5' RACE reads, giving one row per CDR3 protein. Here the sample spans some 500,000 distinct CDR3 sequences, around an eighth being singletons. The sample is drawn from a study of T cells after yellow fever vaccination. The CDR3 has 14 residues. Trimming left V 4 bases short and J 2 bases short, with 11 bases between. Germline assignment: CDR1 MDHEN and CDR2 SYDVKM. Study outcomes and limitations: At 95% to 98% for CD4 and about 87% for CD8, most primary-vaccination clones showed up again after the booster.

The chain couples TRBV28 to TRBJ1-2, with D unclear. The starting material was PBMCs, obtained on the day of the yellow fever booster vaccination. The TCR originated in a man in his thirties or forties who received the YFV17D yellow fever vaccine. The CDR3 DNA follows: TGTGCCAGCAGTTCCCCCGGGCGCAACTATGGCTACACCTTC. Translation gives CASSSPGRNYGYTF.